This is a list of T cell receptor beta chains from one sample in a study of tumor-infiltrating lymphocytes in primary liver carcinoma. TCRdb fed the multiplex PCR reads into MiXCR, producing one record per CDR3 protein. The data hold hundreds of thousands of distinct CDR3 sequences, with about 60% observed a single time. Sequencing was carried out using peripheral blood. The origin of the receptors is a middle-aged man with primary liver carcinoma and hepatitis B virus infection. CDR3s include the opening cysteine and the closing phenylalanine or tryptophan. Fields, in order: J gene, CDR3 length, D gene, clone size, V gene, CDR3 protein, CDR3 DNA. A D gene is named only where the DNA matches it firmly. Rows give clone size only sometimes, using once, few, many, or a class for an expanded clone.

j_gene: TRBJ1-4
len: 15
d_gene: -
abundance: many
v_gene: TRBV6-2/TRBV6-3
CDR3aa: CASSYRAGTNEKLFF
CDR3nt: TGTGCCAGCAGTTACCGGGCAGGAACTAATGAAAAACTGTTTTTT

j_gene: TRBJ2-1
len: 14
d_gene: TRBD1
abundance: -
v_gene: TRBV5-1
CDR3aa: CASSFDRGNNEQFF
CDR3nt: TGCGCCAGCAGCTTTGACAGGGGAAACAATGAGCAGTTCTTC

j_gene: TRBJ2-1
len: 17
d_gene: -
abundance: -
v_gene: TRBV5-4
CDR3aa: CASSFQVGVSSYNEQFF
CDR3nt: TGTGCCAGCAGCTTCCAGGTCGGGGTCAGCTCCTACAATGAGCAGTTCTTC

j_gene: TRBJ2-5
len: 13
d_gene: TRBD1
abundance: -
v_gene: TRBV9
CDR3aa: CASSIGQGETQYF
CDR3nt: TGTGCCAGCAGCATTGGACAGGGAGAGACCCAGTACTTC

j_gene: TRBJ1-2
len: 12
d_gene: TRBD1
abundance: many
v_gene: TRBV12-3/TRBV12-4
CDR3aa: CASSRGNYGYTF
CDR3nt: TGTGCCAGCAGCAGGGGGAACTATGGCTACACCTTC

j_gene: TRBJ2-7
len: 15
d_gene: TRBD2
abundance: -
v_gene: TRBV10-2
CDR3aa: CAICDLREKGYEQCF
CDR3nt: TGCGCCATCTGTGATTTGCGGGAGAAGGGCTACGAGCAGTGCTTC

j_gene: TRBJ2-7
len: 16
d_gene: -
abundance: -
v_gene: TRBV29-1
CDR3aa: CSAVTFGTGTPYEQYF
CDR3nt: TGCAGCGCCGTGACATTTGGGACCGGCACTCCTTACGAGCAGTACTTC

j_gene: TRBJ2-1
len: 14
d_gene: -
abundance: -
v_gene: TRBV5-4
CDR3aa: CASSLAGGKQEQFF
CDR3nt: TGTGCCAGCAGCTTGGCTGGGGGGAAGCAGGAGCAGTTCTTC

j_gene: TRBJ2-7
len: 17
d_gene: TRBD1
abundance: -
v_gene: TRBV4-1
CDR3aa: CASSQSPTGESRYEQYF
CDR3nt: TGCGCCAGCAGCCAAAGCCCTACAGGGGAATCACGCTACGAGCAGTACTTC

j_gene: TRBJ2-1
len: 15
d_gene: TRBD2
abundance: -
v_gene: TRBV12-3/TRBV12-4
CDR3aa: CASRAGLAGRGEQFF
CDR3nt: TGTGCCAGCAGGGCGGGACTAGCGGGGAGGGGTGAGCAGTTCTTC

j_gene: TRBJ1-2
len: 14
d_gene: -
abundance: -
v_gene: TRBV5-6
CDR3aa: CASSWLTGADGYTF
CDR3nt: TGTGCCAGCAGCTGGCTCACTGGGGCAGACGGCTACACCTTC

j_gene: TRBJ1-5
len: 13
d_gene: -
abundance: -
v_gene: TRBV13
CDR3aa: CARQNSGNQPQHF
CDR3nt: TGTGCTAGGCAGAACTCGGGCAATCAGCCCCAGCATTTT

j_gene: TRBJ2-3
len: 15
d_gene: TRBD2
abundance: many
v_gene: TRBV6-2/TRBV6-3
CDR3aa: CASSVSGRETDTQYF
CDR3nt: TGTGCCAGCAGTGTGAGCGGGAGGGAGACAGATACGCAGTATTTT

j_gene: TRBJ2-6
len: 17
d_gene: -
abundance: few
v_gene: TRBV4-2
CDR3aa: CASSQDSRASGANVLTF
CDR3nt: TGTGCCAGCAGCCAAGATTCCCGGGCCTCTGGGGCCAACGTCCTGACTTTC

j_gene: TRBJ2-4
len: 14
d_gene: TRBD2
abundance: many
v_gene: TRBV29-1
CDR3aa: CSVKRGGTKNIQYF
CDR3nt: TGCAGCGTGAAGCGGGGAGGGACCAAAAACATTCAGTACTTC

j_gene: TRBJ1-1
len: 12
d_gene: TRBD1
abundance: many
v_gene: TRBV12-3/TRBV12-4
CDR3aa: CASSNRGQVGFF
CDR3nt: TGTGCCAGCAGTAACAGGGGGCAGGTTGGGTTCTTT

j_gene: TRBJ2-5
len: 12
d_gene: -
abundance: -
v_gene: TRBV6-2/TRBV6-3
CDR3aa: CARALRGETQYF
CDR3nt: TGTGCCAGGGCCTTAAGGGGAGAGACCCAGTACTTC

j_gene: TRBJ2-7
len: 15
d_gene: TRBD2
abundance: -
v_gene: TRBV7-9
CDR3aa: CASSFYGGGTYEQYF
CDR3nt: TGTGCCAGCAGCTTCTACGGCGGGGGTACCTACGAGCAGTACTTC

j_gene: TRBJ1-6
len: 15
d_gene: -
abundance: many
v_gene: TRBV12-3/TRBV12-4
CDR3aa: CASSLMPQGGSPLHF
CDR3nt: TGTGCCAGCAGTTTAATGCCGCAGGGTGGTTCACCCCTCCACTTT

j_gene: TRBJ2-1
len: 12
d_gene: -
abundance: many
v_gene: TRBV4-1
CDR3aa: CASSQGGNEQFF
CDR3nt: TGCGCCAGCAGCCAAGGAGGCAATGAGCAGTTCTTC

j_gene: TRBJ2-2
len: 11
d_gene: -
abundance: many
v_gene: TRBV29-1
CDR3aa: CSVLEPGELFF
CDR3nt: TGCAGCGTCCTCGAACCCGGGGAGCTGTTTTTT

j_gene: TRBJ2-7
len: 17
d_gene: TRBD2
abundance: -
v_gene: TRBV4-1
CDR3aa: CASSQTSGPAGDDEQYF
CDR3nt: TGCGCCAGCAGTCAAACCTCAGGACCAGCGGGAGACGACGAGCAGTACTTC

j_gene: TRBJ1-2
len: 15
d_gene: TRBD1
abundance: -
v_gene: TRBV12-3/TRBV12-4
CDR3aa: CASNFTGQGVGGYTF
CDR3nt: TGTGCCAGCAATTTTACCGGACAGGGGGTTGGTGGCTACACCTTC

j_gene: TRBJ1-1
len: 14
d_gene: -
abundance: -
v_gene: TRBV28
CDR3aa: CASYSLDMNTEAFF
CDR3nt: TGTGCCAGCTACAGTCTCGATATGAACACTGAAGCTTTCTTT

j_gene: TRBJ2-7
len: 17
d_gene: TRBD1
abundance: many
v_gene: TRBV11-1
CDR3aa: CASSLYIGTGAIYEQYF
CDR3nt: TGTGCCAGCAGCTTATATATCGGGACAGGGGCCATCTACGAGCAGTACTTC

j_gene: TRBJ2-7
len: 15
d_gene: TRBD1
abundance: -
v_gene: TRBV11-3
CDR3aa: CARALNSGGQNEQYF
CDR3nt: TGTGCCAGGGCCCTAAATTCAGGGGGTCAAAACGAGCAGTACTTC

j_gene: TRBJ2-7
len: 14
d_gene: -
abundance: -
v_gene: TRBV5-6
CDR3aa: CANSLQAYSSEQYF
CDR3nt: TGTGCCAACAGCCTCCAGGCCTACTCCTCCGAGCAGTACTTC

j_gene: TRBJ1-1
len: 14
d_gene: -
abundance: -
v_gene: TRBV5-1
CDR3aa: CANSTGQMNTEAFF
CDR3nt: TGCGCCAACAGCACTGGACAGATGAACACTGAAGCTTTCTTT

j_gene: TRBJ2-5
len: 13
d_gene: -
abundance: few
v_gene: TRBV6-1
CDR3aa: CASSGTSRETQYF
CDR3nt: TGTGCCAGCAGTGGCACTAGCAGGGAGACCCAGTACTTC